The subject of this entry is one T cell receptor (beta chain). This table comes from immunoSEQ multiplex PCR, and its TCRdb copy is limited to in-frame clones, with some not included. The sample has under 200,000 clones, 90% to 95% seen once. The record originates from a study of control samples from healthy donors and cancer patients. What was sequenced was blood. The clonotype originates from a woman in her thirties in good health.

The CDR3 loop reads CASSLDRGSDTQYF. The DNA of the CDR3 is TGTGCCAGCAGCTTAGACAGGGGGTCAGATACGCAGTATTTT. The rearrangement links TRBV7-2 to TRBJ2-3; 8 bases are a match to TRBD1. From germline, CDR1 is SGHTA and CDR2 FQGNSA. V lost 1 base and J lost 4; bases outside the gene matches: 1. This CDR3 spans 14 amino acids.